The 27 T cell receptor beta chains below all came from one sample that was sequenced in a study of blood T cell repertoires in COVID-19. Method: immunoSEQ multiplex PCR; TCRdb's copy keeps in-frame clones and lacks some. The table has fewer than 250,000 clones, more than 70% seen once. The sample comprised peripheral blood. The origin of the receptors is a man aged 50-60 years with active or convalescent COVID-19.

The chain uses TRBV12-3 or TRBV12-4 and TRBJ1-6, with 8 bases aligning to TRBD1. This CDR3 has 13 residues. Trimming removed 6 bases from V and 9 bases from J; junction bases left unmatched: 4. CDR3 DNA: TGTGCCAGCAGAGACAGGGGAATTTCACCCCTCCACTTT. Encoded protein: CASRDRGISPLHF.

The rearrangement uses TRBV9 and TRBJ1-2, with D maybe TRBD1 (6 bases). This CDR3 region has 15 residues. CDR1 SGDLS and CDR2 YYNGEE come from the germline V gene. Trimming took 3 bases from V and 2 from J, leaving 14 bases between them. The CDR3 spells CASSASDSLNYGYTF. CDR3 sequence (DNA): TGTGCCAGCAGCGCCTCGGACAGTCTAAACTATGGCTACACCTTC.

The V gene is TRBV2, the J gene TRBJ2-2, with 9 bases identical to TRBD2. Germline CDR1 and CDR2: SNHLY and FYNNEI. The trim removed 3 bases at V and 8 bases at J, leaving 10 bases unmatched. The CDR3 is made up of 16 amino acids. CDR3 sequence reads: CASSEALAGMVGELFF. As DNA, the CDR3 is TGTGCCAGCAGTGAGGCGCTAGCGGGAATGGTAGGGGAGCTGTTTTTT.

V gene TRBV30 combines with J gene TRBJ1-3; D not certain. The length of the CDR3 is 14 residues. Germline-derived CDR1 and CDR2 are GTSNPN and SVGIG (reference sequence). Trimming removed 3 bases from V and 1 base from J, with 10 bases in between. The chain's CDR3 is CAWRAGFSGNTIYF. The DNA of the CDR3 is TGTGCCTGGAGGGCGGGGTTTTCTGGAAACACCATATATTTT.

The gene calls are TRBV27 and TRBJ2-5, with TRBD1 matching over 8 bases. V gave up 4 bases and J gave up 4 bases; unmatched junction bases: 5. The CDR3 runs 14 residues. Germline CDR1 reads MNHEY; CDR2 reads SMNVEV (reference sequence). The CDR3 here is CASSSRQGTETQYF. CDR3 coding DNA: TGTGCCAGCAGTTCTAGACAGGGGACAGAGACCCAGTACTTC.

In this sample, this clone turned up once. The chain joins TRBV7-9 to TRBJ1-3; TRBD1 agrees at 10 bases. The CDR3 extends over 16 amino acids. In germline, CDR1 is SEHNR, CDR2 FQNEAQ (reference sequence). The trim removed 5 bases at V and 0 bases at J, leaving 4 bases unmatched. CDR3 coding DNA: TGTGCCAGCAGCATACGGGACAGGGGCTCTGGAAACACCATATATTTT. Encoded protein: CASSIRDRGSGNTIYF.

The chain employs TRBV6-5 and TRBJ2-3, with TRBD1 matching over 7 bases. CDR3 length: 13 amino acids. After removal of 8 bases from V and 2 bases from J, the junction contained 4 bases not matched to a gene. Looked up from germline, CDR1 is MNHEY and CDR2 is SVGAGI. Here the CDR3 DNA reads TGTGCCAGCCGGGACAGTAACACAGATACGCAGTATTTT. It is translated as CASRDSNTDTQYF.

This chain joins TRBV7-2 and TRBJ1-6, with a weak D call TRBD1 (6 bases). The CDR3 has 17 residues. Germline loops: CDR1 SGHTA, CDR2 FQGNSA. The V gene lost 2 bases and the J gene lost 6 bases, with 17 bases spanning the gap. As DNA, the CDR3 is TGTGCCAGCAGCTTAAAAGGGGGTGCACCGGGTAATTCACCCCTCCACTTT. Its protein is CASSLKGGAPGNSPLHF.

The chain combines TRBV29-1 with TRBJ2-7; 12 positions match TRBD2. The CDR3 consists of 18 residues. The ends lost 5 bases at V and 2 bases at J; junction bases unmatched: 16. Germline CDR1 and CDR2: SQVTM and ANQGSEA. The chain's CDR3 is CSVRSLASGRAGAYEQYF. The CDR3 DNA reads as TGCAGCGTTCGGAGCTTGGCTAGCGGGAGGGCCGGGGCCTACGAGCAGTACTTC.

The gene calls are TRBV7-8 and TRBJ2-7, with D possibly matching TRBD1 (6 bases). V was clipped by 2 bases and J by 1 base, with 18 bases between them. CDR3 length: 17 residues. Germline loops: CDR1 SGHVS, CDR2 FQNEAQ. CDR3 residues: CASSLSIGGPISYEQYF. CDR3 DNA: TGTGCCAGCAGCTTATCGATAGGGGGACCCATTTCCTACGAGCAGTACTTC.

The J gene is TRBJ1-1, the V gene TRBV6-4, with TRBD1 matching 7 bases. Germline CDR1 is MRHNA and CDR2 is SNTAGT. V lost 5 bases and J lost 7; bases outside the gene matches: 10. CDR3 size: 14 residues. CDR3 sequence reads: CASSREGGFGEAFF. CDR3 coding DNA: TGTGCCAGCAGTCGCGAAGGGGGCTTCGGTGAAGCTTTCTTT.

J is TRBJ1-1 and V is TRBV14; 8 bases line up with TRBD1. CDR1 and CDR2 from the germline V gene are SGHDN and FVKESK. This CDR3 has 15 residues. V lost 4 bases, J lost 1 base, and 5 bases stayed unmatched. The CDR3 loop reads CASSLRTGSNTEAFF. CDR3 bases: TGTGCCAGCAGCCTAAGGACAGGGTCGAACACTGAAGCTTTCTTT.

This chain joins TRBV5-1 and TRBJ1-3; TRBD1 is a possible D gene (5 bases). Per the germline V gene, CDR1 is SGHRS and CDR2 is YFSETQ. The V end lost 4 bases, the J end lost 8 bases, and 22 bases lay between the germline ends. The CDR3 sequence is 16 residues long. In nucleotides, the CDR3 is TGCGCCAGCAGCGGTCCGGGACTAGCGAGTATAGACACCATATATTTT. Translated, it gives CASSGPGLASIDTIYF.

The gene calls are TRBV18 and TRBJ1-2, with a weak D call TRBD1 (6 bases). CDR3 length: 14 residues. Germline V gene sequence: CDR1 KGHSH, CDR2 LQKENI. Trimming stripped 2 bases from V and 10 bases from J, with 17 bases between. CDR3 amino acids: CASSPERGRGYYTF. The DNA of the CDR3 is TGTGCCAGCTCACCAGAACGAGGCAGGGGATACTACACCTTC.

As regards this clone: Its ends do not fully match the called genes, so a read error is possible. The V call is TRBV7-2, the J call TRBJ2-1, with 11 bases that match TRBD1. The germline CDR1 and CDR2 sequences are SGHTA and FQGNSA. The CDR3 is 11 amino acids. The CDR3: CASSLRDRGVF. The CDR3 bases are TGTGCCAGCAGCCTCCGGGACAGGGGGGTCTTC.

The chain recombines TRBV11-2 with TRBJ1-4; D remains ambiguous. V was clipped by 1 base and J by 7 bases, with 19 bases between them. The V gene's germline CDR1 is SGHAT and CDR2 FQNNGV. The CDR3 is 17 residues long. The CDR3: CASSLATGLLRAEKLFF. DNA of the CDR3: TGTGCCAGCAGCTTAGCGACTGGACTGCTAAGGGCTGAAAAACTGTTTTTT.

CDR3 loop: CASSQLLGLGGQPQHF. The CDR3 region has the DNA TGCGCCAGCAGCCAACTTCTAGGTCTGGGTGGACAGCCCCAGCATTTT. The chain combines TRBV4-3 with TRBJ1-5; D unresolved. CDR1 is LGHNA, CDR2 YSLEER, per germline. CDR3 length equals 16 residues. V shed 2 bases and J shed 7 bases, with 18 bases lying between them.

The chain carries TRBV28 and TRBJ1-6; perhaps TRBD1 as D (6 bases). Trimming took off 2 bases at V and 4 bases at J, with 9 bases between the two ends. From germline, CDR1 is MDHEN and CDR2 SYDVKM. This CDR3 has 15 amino acids. CDR3 DNA sequence: TGTGCCAGCAGTTTAAATGGACAGTATAATTCACCCCTCCACTTT. Translation gives CASSLNGQYNSPLHF.

V is TRBV7-2 and J is TRBJ2-2; 12 bases are a match to TRBD2. The germline V gene encodes CDR1 SGHTA and CDR2 FQGNSA. Trimming removed 5 bases from V and 7 bases from J; junction bases left unmatched: 14. The CDR3 runs 18 residues. CDR3 bases: TGTGCCAGCAGCCTCCGGCTACTAGCGGGGGGCGGTGGCGGGGAGCTGTTTTTT. Translation gives CASSLRLLAGGGGGELFF.

The chain combines TRBV5-4 with TRBJ1-2, with D maybe TRBD1 (5 bases). CDR1 and CDR2 (germline): SGHNT, YYREEE (reference sequence). This CDR3 is built from 15 residues. The V end lost 1 base, the J end lost 7 bases, and 17 bases lay between the germline ends. The CDR3 DNA reads as TGTGCCAGCAGCTTGAACACAGGCCCCCCTATTGGCTACACCTTC. Residues: CASSLNTGPPIGYTF.

The J gene is TRBJ1-2, the V gene TRBV5-4; 9 bases align to TRBD1. This CDR3 has 12 amino acids. V shed 7 bases, J shed 4 bases, and the junction held 2 bases outside the gene matches. Per the germline V gene, CDR1 is SGHNT and CDR2 is YYREEE (reference sequence). Here the CDR3 reads CASWDRAYGYTF. The CDR3 DNA reads TGTGCCAGCTGGGACAGGGCCTATGGCTACACCTTC.

The chain combines TRBV7-8 with TRBJ1-3, with unresolved D. Trimming removed 4 bases at V and 0 bases at J, with 10 bases between. Germline V CDR1 and CDR2: SGHVS, FQNEAQ. The CDR3 extends over 15 amino acids. For the CDR3, the DNA is TGTGCCAGCAGCTCTCCGGGTTACTCTGGAAACACCATATATTTT. Protein: CASSSPGYSGNTIYF. The full variable domain, in which reference TRBV7-8 and TRBJ1-3 provide the parts outside the CDR3, is GAGVSQSPRYKVAKRGQDVALRCDPISGHVSLFWYQQALGQGPEFLTYFQNEAQLDKSGLPSDRFFAERPEGSVSTLKIQRTQQEDSAVYLCASSSPGYSGNTIYFGEGSWLTVV.

This chain connects TRBV5-1 to TRBJ2-3, with TRBD2 matching over 15 bases. Germline V gene sequence: CDR1 SGHRS, CDR2 YFSETQ. The trim removed 2 bases at V and 4 bases at J, leaving 5 bases unmatched. The CDR3 spans 17 residues. CDR3 amino acids: CASSFGLAGGSADTQYF. The CDR3 DNA reads TGCGCCAGCAGCTTCGGACTAGCGGGAGGGTCAGCAGATACGCAGTATTTT. The full variable domain, in which reference TRBV5-1 and TRBJ2-3 provide the parts outside the CDR3, is KAGVTQTPRYLIKTRGQQVTLSCSPISGHRSVSWYQQTPGQGLQFLFEYFSETQRNKGNFPGRFSGRQFSNSRSEMNVSTLELGDSALYLCASSFGLAGGSADTQYFGPGTRLTVL.

This clone has only one observation. The CDR3 DNA is TGTGCCAGCAGTGACCGCCGCTTCGAGCGGGAGTACCAAGAGACCCAGTACTTC. It is translated as CASSDRRFEREYQETQYF. The chain is built from TRBV6-4 and TRBJ2-5; 8 nucleotides agree with TRBD2. The CDR3 is made up of 18 amino acids. The germline V gene encodes CDR1 MRHNA and CDR2 SNTAGT. V was pared by 2 bases and J by 0 bases, with 11 bases of the junction left unmatched.

This clone was detected only a few times. The chain's CDR3 is CASRLALDSYEQYF. CDR3 in DNA: TGTGCAAGTCGCTTAGCGCTTGACAGCTACGAGCAGTACTTC. The chain uses TRBV12-2 and TRBJ2-7; the table assigns TRBD1, which was not confirmed against the DNA. TRBV12-2 is labeled a pseudogene. This CDR3 has 14 residues.

This clone was detected only a few times. J is TRBJ2-1 and V is TRBV7-9, with D possibly TRBD2 on 6 matching bases. CDR3 length equals 16 residues. V was pared by 4 bases and J by 2 bases, with 15 bases between. Germline CDR1 SEHNR, CDR2 FQNEAQ (reference sequence). The DNA for the CDR3 is TGTGCCAGCAGCTCCGGGGGACTTACGGCCTACAATGAGCAGTTCTTC. This codes for CASSSGGLTAYNEQFF.

This chain links TRBV5-1 with TRBJ1-2, with 9 bases matching TRBD1. The CDR3 spans 15 residues. The junction had 8 bases not matched to a gene; V was cut back by 4 bases and J by 4 bases. Per the germline V gene, CDR1 is SGHRS and CDR2 is YFSETQ. Written as DNA, the CDR3 is TGCGCCAGCAGCGACAAGACAGGGGGAAGCTATGGCTACACCTTC. It encodes CASSDKTGGSYGYTF.